Presented here are 4 T cell receptor beta chains from one specimen sequenced in a study of blood T cells in healthy people across ages. The use of a sample-barcoded 5' primer and a J-beta primer mix characterized a second PCR of 7 to 11 cycles. TCRdb re-derived calls from the 5' RACE reads in MiXCR, one entry per CDR3 protein. The table has about 780,000 distinct CDR3 sequences, under 80% seen once. The material sequenced was blood. The receptors were sampled from a man aged 25-45 years in good health.

The chain links TRBV5-1 to TRBJ2-1; 10 bases are a match to TRBD1. Losses at the gene ends were 6 bases for V and 3 bases for J; bases not matched to a gene: 12. Looked up from germline, CDR1 is SGHRS and CDR2 is YFSETQ. The CDR3 spans 17 residues. CDR3 sequence (DNA): TGCGCCAGCAAGCATACCTCCGGGACAGGGGTCTACAATGAGCAGTTCTTC. This translates into CASKHTSGTGVYNEQFF.

This chain connects TRBV20-1 to TRBJ2-1; 8 nucleotides match TRBD2. With the DNA end fitting TRBJ2-7 better, the J assignment may be wrong. The germline CDR1 and CDR2 sequences are DFQATT and SNEGSKA (reference sequence). The CDR3 runs 17 residues. The CDR3 is CSARGRLARTSYNEQYF. CDR3 DNA sequence: TGCAGTGCTAGAGGACGACTAGCGCGCACATCCTACAATGAGCAGTACTTC.

The chain is built from TRBV12-3 or TRBV12-4 and TRBJ1-5; D might be TRBD1 (6 bases). V shed 7 bases and J shed 4 bases, with 17 bases lying between them. The CDR3 loop spans 15 amino acids. CDR3 amino acids: CASTVDSRTNQPQHF. Written as DNA, the CDR3 is TGTGCCAGCACCGTGGACAGCCGAACAAATCAGCCCCAGCATTTT.

V usage is TRBV10-3 and J usage is TRBJ2-3, with D hard to call. Per the germline V gene, CDR1 is ENHRY and CDR2 is SYGVKD. The CDR3 loop spans 15 amino acids. Trimming removed 4 bases at V and 2 bases at J, with 13 bases between. The CDR3 DNA follows: TGTGCCATCAGTGGGGCAGAGCAGACCACAGATACGCAGTATTTT. Its protein product is CAISGAEQTTDTQYF.